The clone carrying this TCR beta chain came up many times. The antigen is undetermined. Study findings and constraints: The TCR gene usage of tumor memory CD4+ T cells clustered together with blood and lymph node memory CD4+ cells and with lymph node naive CD4+ cells.

Amplification of TRBV12-4/TRBJ1-2 clonotypes used adaptor-ligated barcode primers. Using its own MiXCR run on the multiplex PCR reads, TCRdb lists one record per CDR3 protein. Altogether approximately 890 distinct CDR3 sequences are present, over 7.5% being singletons, with the ten largest covering approximately 83%. CDR3 length equals 13 residues. Trimming took 5 bases from V and 8 from J, leaving 15 bases between them. This chain connects TRBV12-3 or TRBV12-4 to TRBJ1-2; D is perhaps TRBD1 (6 bases). Input material: naive CD4+ T cells sorted from blood. Noted subset: naive CD4+ T cells, CD4+CD45RA+CD25-. This receptor was obtained from a female donor with breast cancer. The CDR3 here is CASSTRGRLGYTF. The CDR3, as DNA: TGTGCCAGCAGTACCAGGGGACGGCTCGGCTACACCTTC.